The 21 T cell receptor beta chains below come from one sample, sequenced in a study of blood T cell repertoires in COVID-19. Clones were sequenced by immunoSEQ multiplex PCR, and TCRdb holds only the in-frame ones, with some missing. Among 150,000 to 200,000 clones listed, about 88% were seen once. Source material: peripheral blood. These receptors came from a man aged 30 to 45 with active or convalescent COVID-19.

This chain links TRBV13 with TRBJ2-7; no firm D call. This CDR3 contains 13 residues. Germline CDR1 is PRHDT and CDR2 is FYEKMQ (reference sequence). The germline V and J ends were trimmed by 5 bases and 4 bases, with 12 bases remaining between them. The CDR3 DNA follows: TGTGCCAGCAGCCCCGCGAGAGTATACGAGCAGTACTTC. This translates into CASSPARVYEQYF.

The rearrangement links TRBV10-3 to TRBJ2-3, with TRBD2 matching over 10 bases. V trimming: 4 bases; J trimming: 0 bases; junction bases outside the gene matches: 4. The CDR3 sequence is 16 residues long. Germline CDR1 reads ENHRY; CDR2 reads SYGVKD. The CDR3 reads CAISASGGASTDTQYF. CDR3 in DNA: TGTGCCATCAGTGCTAGCGGGGGTGCTAGCACAGATACGCAGTATTTT.

The chain combines TRBV5-1 with TRBJ1-1, with D maybe TRBD1 (5 bases). CDR1 and CDR2 from the germline V gene are SGHRS and YFSETQ. The CDR3 covers 14 residues. V lost 4 bases and J lost 2, with 12 bases in between. The CDR3 nucleotides read TGCGCCAGCAGCGGCTCAGGGTTAAACACTGAAGCTTTCTTT. The encoded protein is CASSGSGLNTEAFF.

This clone was seen just once. This chain links TRBV10-2 with TRBJ1-3, with D possibly being TRBD1 (6 bases). V was cut by 1 base and J by 4 bases, with 11 bases left in between. The CDR3 consists of 15 residues. Germline lookup yields CDR1 WSHSY and CDR2 SAAADI. DNA for the CDR3: TGCGCCAGCAGTGAGTTCGACAGGCAGGGAAACACCATATATTTT. Translating gives CASSEFDRQGNTIYF.

The V and J genes are TRBV29-1 and TRBJ1-2; 8 nucleotides match TRBD1. This CDR3 has 14 residues. Germline loops: CDR1 SQVTM, CDR2 ANQGSEA. V shed 4 bases and J 6 bases; nucleotides not matched to a gene: 10. CDR3 loop: CSVGQGPRKDGYTF. CDR3 nucleotide sequence: TGCAGCGTTGGACAGGGGCCAAGAAAGGATGGCTACACCTTC.

CDR3 nucleotide sequence: TGTGCCAGCACCGTGTCCTTGAACACTGAAGCTTTCTTT. Its protein is CASTVSLNTEAFF. The chain joins TRBV6-6 to TRBJ1-1; D remains ambiguous. This CDR3 spans 13 amino acids. Trimming cost V 7 bases and J 0 bases, with 9 bases left between them. Germline CDR1 reads MNHNY; CDR2 reads SVGAGI (reference sequence).

This sequence joins TRBV6-5 and TRBJ2-6; D uncertain. V shed 0 bases and J shed 0 bases, with 6 bases lying between them. Germline V lookup: CDR1 MNHEY, CDR2 SVGAGI. This CDR3 is built from 16 residues. The DNA for the CDR3 is TGTGCCAGCAGTTACTCGGCAGTCTCTGGGGCCAACGTCCTGACTTTC. Translating it yields CASSYSAVSGANVLTF.

The J gene is TRBJ2-2, the V gene TRBV27; D is perhaps TRBD1 (6 bases). V was trimmed by 4 bases and J by 4 bases, leaving 16 bases between them. This CDR3 has 16 residues. Germline CDR1 MNHEY, CDR2 SMNVEV (reference sequence). CDR3 DNA: TGTGCCAGCAGTTCACAGGGACCCACGGGCACCGGGGAGCTGTTTTTT. Encoded protein: CASSSQGPTGTGELFF.

V is TRBV15 and J is TRBJ2-1, with 8 bases lining up with TRBD2. The CDR3 length is 16 residues. Germline V CDR1 and CDR2: LNHNV, YYDKDF (reference sequence). The V segment lost 1 base and the J segment 7 bases; nucleotides outside the gene matches: 9. The CDR3 DNA sequence: TGTGCCACCAGCAGAGCTCCCGGGGGCGGGGGGAATGAGCAGTTCTTC. This codes for CATSRAPGGGGNEQFF. The complete variable domain, with remaining parts taken from reference TRBV15 and TRBJ2-1, reads DAMVIQNPRYQVTQFGKPVTLSCSQTLNHNVMYWYQQKSSQAPKLLFHYYDKDFNNEADTPDNFQSRRPNTSFCFLDIRSPGLGDTAMYLCATSRAPGGGGNEQFFGPGTRLTVL.

This chain connects TRBV5-4 to TRBJ2-2, with 9 positions matching TRBD2. The V and J ends lost 6 bases and 5 bases, in that order; junction bases with no gene match: 11. The germline CDR1 and CDR2 sequences are SGHNT and YYREEE (reference sequence). The CDR3 is made up of 16 amino acids. Here the CDR3 DNA reads TGTGCCAGCAAAGGGGAGAATAGCGGGGGTACCGGGGAGCTGTTTTTT. It translates to CASKGENSGGTGELFF.

This chain connects TRBV27 to TRBJ2-3, with TRBD2 as a possible D gene (5 bases). V was pared by 3 bases and J by 2 bases, with 12 bases between. Germline-derived CDR1 and CDR2 are MNHEY and SMNVEV (reference sequence). There are 15 residues in the CDR3. This CDR3 reads CASSLRELLTDTQYF. The CDR3 coding sequence is TGTGCCAGCAGTTTGAGGGAACTGCTCACAGATACGCAGTATTTT.

The chain carries TRBV9 and TRBJ2-3; TRBD2 agrees at 7 bases. This CDR3 is built from 14 residues. The germline V gene has CDR1 SGDLS and CDR2 YYNGEE. J gave up 4 bases and V 3 bases, and 5 bases lay outside the gene matches. CDR3 protein: CASSGGRKADTQYF. The DNA for the CDR3 is TGTGCCAGCAGCGGCGGGAGAAAGGCAGATACGCAGTATTTT.

J is TRBJ1-1 and V is TRBV9, with 10 bases aligning to TRBD1. The CDR3 is 14 amino acids. Germline assignment: CDR1 SGDLS and CDR2 YYNGEE. Germline trimming cut 4 bases from V and 4 bases from J; bases unmatched to any gene: 4. The CDR3 coding sequence is TGTGCCAGCAGCCCGCGGACAGGGGGCACTGAAGCTTTCTTT. The encoded protein is CASSPRTGGTEAFF.

The chain uses TRBV19 and TRBJ1-1; no clear D gene. The CDR3 is 15 amino acids. Germline V gives CDR1 LNHDA, CDR2 SQIVND (reference sequence). The V gene lost 3 bases and the J gene lost 5 bases, with 16 bases spanning the gap. The CDR3 spells CASSIVWAGKTEAFF. The DNA of the CDR3 is TGTGCCAGTAGTATTGTATGGGCGGGGAAAACTGAAGCTTTCTTT.

The CDR3 coding sequence is TGTGCCAGCAGCCAAGCCTCAGGGTCTGCCCGTCCTCAGTACTTC. Translated, it gives CASSQASGSARPQYF. The chain couples TRBV3-1 (or the pseudogene TRBV3-2) to TRBJ2-4, with TRBD1 as a possible D gene (5 bases). The V gene's germline CDR1 is LGHDT and CDR2 YNNKEL (reference sequence). Trimming removed 1 base from V and 12 bases from J, with 19 bases in between. The CDR3 runs to 15 residues.

This clone was picked up one time. V is TRBV5-5 and J is TRBJ2-3; D gene ambiguous. The CDR3 is 15 amino acids. Trimming cost V 0 bases and J 0 bases, with 8 bases left between them. CDR1 is SGHKS, CDR2 YYEKEE, per germline (reference sequence). The CDR3 DNA follows: TGTGCCAGCAGCTTGGATCCCTCTAGCACAGATACGCAGTATTTT. This encodes CASSLDPSSTDTQYF.

J is TRBJ1-5 and V is TRBV4-1, with D perhaps TRBD1 (6 bases). V gave up 1 base and J gave up 8 bases, with 15 bases separating them. The V gene's germline CDR1 is MGHRA and CDR2 YSYEKL. The CDR3 has 15 residues. The CDR3 bases are TGCGCCAGCAGCCAAGGCACACAGGGATGGAAGCCCCAGCATTTT. It specifies CASSQGTQGWKPQHF.

J is TRBJ1-4 and V is TRBV28; tentatively, D is TRBD1 (6 bases). Trimming shortened V by 7 bases and J by 4 bases, and 16 bases separated the two germline ends. Germline V gene lookup returns CDR1 MDHEN and CDR2 SYDVKM. The CDR3 covers 15 residues. CDR3 sequence: CASKGQGRGNEKLFF. The CDR3 coding sequence is TGTGCCAGCAAAGGGCAGGGGCGCGGTAATGAAAAACTGTTTTTT.

This chain uses TRBV4-1 with TRBJ2-3; D is unclear. V shed 4 bases and J shed 1 base, with 9 bases lying between them. From germline, CDR1 is MGHRA and CDR2 YSYEKL. The CDR3 extends over 14 amino acids. The CDR3 protein is CASSLSIRTDTQYF. In DNA form, the CDR3 reads TGCGCCAGCAGCCTGTCTATACGCACAGATACGCAGTATTTT.

The chain links TRBV3-1 (or the pseudogene TRBV3-2) to TRBJ2-7, with D perhaps TRBD2 (6 bases). The V end lost 1 base, the J end lost 7 bases, and 11 bases lay between the germline ends. The CDR3 loop spans 13 amino acids. Germline CDR1 and CDR2: LGHDT and YNNKEL (reference sequence). The DNA of the CDR3 is TGTGCCAGCAGCCAAGTCGGGGGTGGAGAGCAGTACGTC. It is translated as CASSQVGGGEQYV.

This chain links TRBV4-3 with TRBJ2-3, with D unclear. V gave up 1 base and J gave up 0 bases, with 11 bases separating them. Germline V gives CDR1 LGHNA, CDR2 YSLEER. The CDR3 has 16 residues. CDR3 nucleotides: TGCGCCAGCAGCCAAGTGCAGATCTTTAGCACAGATACGCAGTATTTT. Its protein product is CASSQVQIFSTDTQYF.